Listed below are T cell receptor beta chains from one sample, sequenced in a study of Ad26.COV2.S vaccination and SARS-CoV-2 variants. TCRdb's table, derived via immunoSEQ multiplex PCR, lists solely in-frame clones and lacks some. The sample records a few hundred thousand clones, more than 75% being singletons. Material: peripheral blood, obtained in a trial of Ad26.COV2.S vaccine versus placebo. The receptors here all came from a person between 18 and 65 years old who received the Ad26.COV2.S COVID-19 vaccine or a placebo. The conserved cysteine and the conserved F or W are not part of the CDR3 here.

j_call,v_call,cdr3_aa
TRBJ2-5,TRBV9,ASSHTGLQETQY
TRBJ2-3,TRBV7-3,ASSPTRDFTDTQY
TRBJ1-1,TRBV3-1/TRBV3-2,ASSRGQISNTEAF
TRBJ1-2,TRBV15,ATSRGGGYGYT
TRBJ2-7,TRBV10-3,AISEGQGTYEQY
TRBJ1-6,TRBV27,ASSLFGTFGSPLH
TRBJ1-5,TRBV3-1/TRBV3-2,ASSQEPFNQPQH
TRBJ2-2,TRBV10-3,AIGGGVLNTGELF
TRBJ1-5,TRBV4-3,ASSQEFRGAQPQH
TRBJ2-7,TRBV6-5,ASREFYEQY
TRBJ1-5,TRBV19,ASSPRPRRGNQPQH
TRBJ1-2,TRBV4-3,ASSQDVGSYYGYT
TRBJ2-3,TRBV4-3,ASSQRWALSGDTDTQY
TRBJ2-5,TRBV14,ASSQGVLARDNAKTQY
TRBJ1-2,TRBV6-5,ASGQVNYGYT
TRBJ1-2,TRBV9,ASSANNYGYT
TRBJ1-4,TRBV4-2,ASSQDPQRSRGRKDEKLF
TRBJ2-1,TRBV12-3/TRBV12-4,ASSLLADEQF
TRBJ1-5,TRBV3-1/TRBV3-2,ASSPYPRFAPKGNQPQH
TRBJ1-3,TRBV27,ASRRTGSSGNTIY
TRBJ2-6,TRBV5-4,ASSSGLQRGSGANVLT
TRBJ2-3,TRBV3-1/TRBV3-2,ASSQDARGTDTQY
TRBJ2-7,TRBV13,ASSLGDYEQY
TRBJ2-3,TRBV13,ASTQRTGFVTDTQY
TRBJ1-4,TRBV9,ASGGINEKLF
TRBJ2-7,TRBV15,ATSSTITGSYDEQY
TRBJ2-4,TRBV3-1/TRBV3-2,ASSPWGTLAKNIQY
TRBJ1-1,TRBV10-3,AIKIPGQSTEAF
TRBJ1-3,TRBV6-5,ASSKQGNFGNTIY
TRBJ1-4,TRBV12-3/TRBV12-4,ASSLDLGEKLF
TRBJ2-2,TRBV19,ASSGRTNTGELF
TRBJ1-1,TRBV30,AWSQIGGTPAGAF
TRBJ2-1,TRBV4-3,ASSQDQLGYNEQF
TRBJ1-6,TRBV18,ASSLYNSPLH
TRBJ1-1,TRBV3-1/TRBV3-2,ASSQAENTEAF
TRBJ2-7,TRBV7-2,ASSLVGGASYEQY
TRBJ1-5,TRBV5-8,ASSSPGQGSYSNQPQH
TRBJ2-3,TRBV30,ASQRGDTQY
TRBJ1-1,TRBV19,ASRRWGQGENTEAF
TRBJ1-1,TRBV6-5,ATPGRTEAF
TRBJ2-5,TRBV25-1,ASSEFSPGETQY
TRBJ1-5,TRBV28,ASSFFRDAQPQH
TRBJ2-5,TRBV6-5,ASNPLTGGAETQY
TRBJ2-7,TRBV4-2,ASSQTGHTYEQY
TRBJ2-2,TRBV6-2/TRBV6-3,ASSYYGRLRSTGELF
TRBJ2-7,TRBV27,ASSPTNRGQVEQY
TRBJ2-7,TRBV4-1,ASSFRQGAIDEQY
TRBJ1-2,TRBV6-4,ASKLDRNDYGYT
TRBJ2-3,TRBV5-1,ASSLREDTQY
TRBJ1-2,TRBV30,AWDSYGYT
TRBJ1-1,TRBV12-5,ASGLVLNQDGAF
TRBJ1-5,TRBV14,ASSQGTGGNQPQH